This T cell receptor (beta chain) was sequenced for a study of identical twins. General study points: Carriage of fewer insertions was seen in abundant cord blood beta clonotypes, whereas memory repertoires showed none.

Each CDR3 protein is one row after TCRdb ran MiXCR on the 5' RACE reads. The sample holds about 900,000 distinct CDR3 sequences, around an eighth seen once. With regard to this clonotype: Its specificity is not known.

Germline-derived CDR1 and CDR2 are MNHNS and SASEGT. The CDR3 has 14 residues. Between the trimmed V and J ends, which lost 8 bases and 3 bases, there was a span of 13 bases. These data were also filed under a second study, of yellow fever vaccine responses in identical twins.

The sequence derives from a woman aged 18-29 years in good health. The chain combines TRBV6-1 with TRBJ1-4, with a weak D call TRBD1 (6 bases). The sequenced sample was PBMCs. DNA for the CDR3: TGTGCCAGCGGGGGGCACAGCCCTAATGAAAAACTGTTTTTT. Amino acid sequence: CASGGHSPNEKLFF.